Each of the 22 T cell receptor beta chains below was sequenced from the same sample in a study of cytomegalovirus exposure and HLA in healthy donors. The PCR contained 60 Vbeta and 13 Jbeta primers. Sequencing used immunoSEQ multiplex PCR; TCRdb keeps in-frame clones, though not all of them. The profile shows roughly 93,000 clones, approximately 79% of them singletons. The sample was PBMCs. The receptors shown here come from a male donor in good health and CMV-seronegative.

In this sample, this clone turned up a few times. This chain connects TRBV15 to TRBJ2-2, with 11 bases that match TRBD2. With V trimmed by 0 bases and J by 3 bases, 6 bases remained unmatched. CDR3 length: 18 residues. Germline CDR1 and CDR2: LNHNV and YYDKDF (reference sequence). The CDR3 is CATSRELAGVWDTGELFF. In DNA form, the CDR3 reads TGTGCCACCAGCAGAGAACTAGCGGGAGTTTGGGACACCGGGGAGCTGTTTTTT.

The V gene is TRBV5-1, the J gene TRBJ1-2; possibly TRBD1 for D (6 bases). Germline loops: CDR1 SGHRS, CDR2 YFSETQ. This CDR3 spans 16 amino acids. Trimming stripped 3 bases from V and 1 base from J, with 16 bases between. CDR3 sequence reads: CASSSRGGADNYGYTF. CDR3 DNA: TGCGCCAGCAGCTCTCGGGGGGGGGCGGATAACTATGGCTACACCTTC.

The chain employs TRBV11-2 and TRBJ2-3; perhaps TRBD1 as D (5 bases). Trimming stripped 5 bases from V and 6 bases from J, with 18 bases between. CDR1 and CDR2 from the germline V gene are SGHAT and FQNNGV. The length of the CDR3 is 15 residues. The CDR3 loop reads CASSEVNSGLDTQYF. CDR3 DNA: TGTGCCAGCAGCGAAGTGAACTCAGGGTTGGATACGCAGTATTTT.

This clone has more than one count but fewer than ten. The V and J genes are TRBV19 and TRBJ2-7; 7 positions match TRBD2. Trimming cost V 3 bases and J 2 bases; bases outside gene matches: 10. The CDR3 sequence is 16 residues long. Germline V gene sequence: CDR1 LNHDA, CDR2 SQIVND (reference sequence). The CDR3 here is CASSIKAGESPYEQYF. Written as DNA, the CDR3 is TGTGCCAGTAGTATTAAGGCGGGAGAGTCCCCCTACGAGCAGTACTTC.

The chain carries TRBV4-1 and TRBJ2-7, with 11 nucleotides matching TRBD2. The CDR3 has 16 amino acids. The germline gives CDR1 MGHRA, CDR2 YSYEKL. V gave up 3 bases and J gave up 4 bases; unmatched junction bases: 8. CDR3 in amino acids: CASSHLLAGDEYEQYF. The CDR3 DNA follows: TGCGCCAGCAGCCACCTACTAGCGGGAGATGAATACGAGCAGTACTTC.

The gene calls are TRBV30 and TRBJ2-3, with 9 bases fitting TRBD2. J lost 5 bases, V lost 0 bases, and 6 bases had no gene match. Germline values: CDR1 GTSNPN, CDR2 SVGIG (reference sequence). This CDR3 comprises 15 residues. The CDR3, as DNA: TGTGCCTGGAGTGTACCTGCGGGAGGGGTAGATACGCAGTATTTT. It yields the protein CAWSVPAGGVDTQYF.

The chain employs TRBV29-1 and TRBJ2-7, with a possible D match to TRBD1 (6 bases). Germline CDR1 and CDR2: SQVTM and ANQGSEA. This CDR3 has 14 residues. V was shortened by 4 bases and J by 3 bases, with 16 bases between the two germline ends. This chain's CDR3 is CSVAAGVSDYEQYF. The CDR3 DNA reads as TGCAGCGTTGCCGCAGGGGTAAGCGACTACGAGCAGTACTTC.

The chain is built from TRBV9 and TRBJ2-3; possible D gene TRBD2, 6 bases. V lost 3 bases and J 2 bases, leaving 10 bases between the germline ends. The CDR3 is made up of 14 amino acids. Germline V gives CDR1 SGDLS, CDR2 YYNGEE. The CDR3 protein is CASSERGTTDTQYF. Here the CDR3 DNA reads TGTGCCAGCAGCGAACGGGGGACCACAGATACGCAGTATTTT.

CDR3 coding DNA: TGTGCCAGTAGTATGATCTTCGGGGAGGGCGAGCAGTACTTC. The encoded protein is CASSMIFGEGEQYF. The chain couples TRBV19 to TRBJ2-7, with 7 bases lining up with TRBD2. CDR3 size: 14 residues. After removal of 3 bases from V and 6 bases from J, the junction contained 8 bases not matched to a gene. CDR1 and CDR2 from the germline V gene are LNHDA and SQIVND (reference sequence).

The sample holds a few counts of this clone. The chain carries TRBV6-1 and TRBJ2-1; no reliable D call. Trimming removed 6 bases at V and 3 bases at J, with 15 bases between. This CDR3 comprises 15 residues. CDR1 MNHNS and CDR2 SASEGT come from the germline V gene. The CDR3 region is CASSHTRSDYNEQFF. Written as DNA, the CDR3 is TGTGCCAGCAGCCACACCCGAAGCGACTACAATGAGCAGTTCTTC.

This clone showed up just a few times. The V call is TRBV30, the J call TRBJ2-7; maybe TRBD1 (6 bases). CDR1 and CDR2 from the germline V gene are GTSNPN and SVGIG (reference sequence). This CDR3 is built from 12 residues. Trimming removed 4 bases at V and 1 base at J, with 8 bases between. CDR3 in DNA: TGTGCCTGGACTACAGGGTCCTACGAGCAGTACTTC. This encodes CAWTTGSYEQYF.

This clone turned up a few times. The chain uses TRBV4-3 and TRBJ1-1; D is perhaps TRBD1 (5 bases). V was trimmed by 1 base and J by 1 base, leaving 19 bases between them. The CDR3 covers 18 residues. Germline CDR1 is LGHNA and CDR2 is YSLEER. The CDR3 is CASSQGGTAFNGNTEAFF. Written as DNA, the CDR3 is TGCGCCAGCAGCCAAGGCGGGACGGCTTTCAACGGGAACACTGAAGCTTTCTTT.

On this clone: One end of the junction fails to match germline, which may point to a read error. V is TRBV30 and J is TRBJ1-1, with D perhaps TRBD1 (6 bases). The CDR3 has 14 amino acids. Germline V gene sequence: CDR1 GTSNPN, CDR2 SVGIG (reference sequence). This CDR3 is CARRVRQVLQEAFF. The CDR3 bases are TGTGCCCGGAGGGTTAGACAGGTCCTCCAGGAAGCTTTCTTT. The entire variable domain, with the rest obtained from reference TRBV30 and TRBJ1-1, is as follows: SQTIHQWPATLVQPVGSPLSLECTVEGTSNPNLYWYRQAAGRGLQLLFYSVGIGQISSEVPQNLSASRPQDRQFILSSKKLLLSDSGFYLCARRVRQVLQEAFFGQGTRLTVV.

The CDR3 is CASSSVLTSGRAVDTQYF. DNA for the CDR3: TGTGCCAGCAGTTCCGTGCTGACTAGCGGGAGGGCCGTCGATACGCAGTATTTT. V is TRBV6-8 and J is TRBJ2-3; 14 bases align to TRBD2. The V gene end was trimmed by 4 bases and the J gene end by 6 bases; junction bases not matched to a gene: 12. CDR3 length: 18 residues. The germline V gene encodes CDR1 MNHGY and CDR2 SAAAGT.

CDR3 sequence reads: CASSQLTGSGGYTF. The CDR3 DNA is TGTGCCAGCAGTCAGCTGACAGGGTCGGGTGGCTACACCTTC. The V and J genes are TRBV6-6 and TRBJ1-2, with 7 bases lining up with TRBD1. The CDR3 sequence is 14 residues long. The germline V gene has CDR1 MNHNY and CDR2 SVGAGI (reference sequence). V lost 5 bases to trimming and J lost 7 bases; unmatched junction nucleotides: 10.

The rearrangement links TRBV5-4 to TRBJ2-5, with D possibly TRBD2 on 6 matching bases. The germline V gene encodes CDR1 SGHNT and CDR2 YYREEE (reference sequence). V shed 7 bases and J shed 3 bases, with 16 bases lying between them. CDR3 length equals 14 residues. The CDR3: CASSNNPGEETQYF. The CDR3 bases are TGTGCCAGCTCTAATAACCCGGGAGAAGAGACCCAGTACTTC.

The J gene is TRBJ2-7, the V gene TRBV7-9, with 8 bases aligning to TRBD2. V shed 5 bases, J shed 7 bases, and the junction held 1 base outside the gene matches. Germline V gene data show CDR1 as SEHNR and CDR2 as FQNEAQ (reference sequence). This CDR3 region has 11 residues. The CDR3 sequence is CASSPGGEQYF. CDR3 coding DNA: TGTGCCAGCAGCCCGGGGGGGGAGCAGTACTTC.

This clone was recorded once. The chain couples TRBV27 to TRBJ2-7, with 10 bases fitting TRBD1. Per germline, CDR1 MNHEY and CDR2 SMNVEV (reference sequence). Germline trimming cut 6 bases from V and 8 bases from J; bases unmatched to any gene: 10. CDR3 length equals 14 residues. The CDR3 spells CASSPGTGEYKQYF. In DNA form, the CDR3 reads TGTGCCAGCAGCCCCGGGACAGGGGAGTACAAGCAGTACTTC.

The chain is built from TRBV7-9 and TRBJ1-4, with a tentative D call TRBD1 (5 bases). Germline CDR1 SEHNR, CDR2 FQNEAQ (reference sequence). Trimming removed 7 bases from V and 5 bases from J, with 11 bases in between. The CDR3 sequence is 13 residues long. The CDR3 region has the DNA TGTGCCAGCAATGAAGGGGTAAATGAAAAACTGTTTTTT. Its translation: CASNEGVNEKLFF.

This clone has a single count. This rearrangement joins TRBV7-8 to TRBJ2-5; D might be TRBD2 (5 bases). Per germline, CDR1 SGHVS and CDR2 FQNEAQ. With 4 bases removed from V and 2 bases from J, the gap between germline ends came to 8 bases. CDR3 length: 13 amino acids. The CDR3 region is CASSWRVQETQYF. CDR3 coding DNA: TGTGCCAGCAGCTGGCGGGTTCAAGAGACCCAGTACTTC.

J is TRBJ2-1 and V is TRBV6-5; 10 bases agree with TRBD2. The CDR3 has 15 residues. The V gene end was trimmed by 6 bases and the J gene end by 3 bases; junction bases not matched to a gene: 5. CDR1 MNHEY and CDR2 SVGAGI come from the germline V gene. The CDR3 here is CASSVTSGIYNEQFF. Here the CDR3 DNA reads TGTGCCAGCAGCGTTACTAGCGGGATCTACAATGAGCAGTTCTTC.

This clone appeared once. The chain joins TRBV28 to TRBJ1-1; D gene ambiguous. CDR1 is MDHEN, CDR2 SYDVKM, per germline. This CDR3 is built from 15 residues. V lost 5 bases and J 3 bases, leaving 16 bases between the germline ends. In nucleotides, the CDR3 is TGTGCCAGCAGTCGCCAATTACCGGGAGACACTGAAGCTTTCTTT. Translation gives CASSRQLPGDTEAFF.